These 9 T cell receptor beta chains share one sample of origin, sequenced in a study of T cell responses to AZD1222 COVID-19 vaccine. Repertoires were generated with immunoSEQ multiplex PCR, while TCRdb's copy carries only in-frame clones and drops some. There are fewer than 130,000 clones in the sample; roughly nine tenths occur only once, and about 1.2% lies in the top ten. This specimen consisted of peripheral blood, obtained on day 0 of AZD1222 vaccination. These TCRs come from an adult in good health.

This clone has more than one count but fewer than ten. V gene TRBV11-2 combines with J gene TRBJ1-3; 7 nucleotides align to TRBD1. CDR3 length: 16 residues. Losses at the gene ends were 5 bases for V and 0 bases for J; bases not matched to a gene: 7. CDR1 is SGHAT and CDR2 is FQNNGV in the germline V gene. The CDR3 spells CASSMTGLLSGNTIYF. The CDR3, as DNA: TGTGCCAGCAGCATGACAGGGCTCCTCTCTGGAAACACCATATATTTT.

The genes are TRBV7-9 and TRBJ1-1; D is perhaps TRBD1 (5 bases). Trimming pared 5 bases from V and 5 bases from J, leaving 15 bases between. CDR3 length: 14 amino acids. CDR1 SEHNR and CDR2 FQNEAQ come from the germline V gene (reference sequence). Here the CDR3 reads CASSHPGGGTEAFF. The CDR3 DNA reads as TGTGCCAGCAGCCACCCTGGGGGAGGAACTGAAGCTTTCTTT.

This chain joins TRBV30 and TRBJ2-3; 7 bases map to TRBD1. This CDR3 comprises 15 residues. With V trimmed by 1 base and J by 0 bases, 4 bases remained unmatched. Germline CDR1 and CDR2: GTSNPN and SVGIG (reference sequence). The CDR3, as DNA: TGTGCCTGGAGTGGAACAGGGGCTAGCACAGATACGCAGTATTTT. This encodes CAWSGTGASTDTQYF.

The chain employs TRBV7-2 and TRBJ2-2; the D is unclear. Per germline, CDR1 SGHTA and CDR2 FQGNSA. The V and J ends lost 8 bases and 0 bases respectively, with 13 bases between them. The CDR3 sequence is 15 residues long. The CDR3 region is CASAKGISNTGELFF. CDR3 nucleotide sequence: TGTGCCAGCGCAAAAGGGATTTCGAACACCGGGGAGCTGTTTTTT. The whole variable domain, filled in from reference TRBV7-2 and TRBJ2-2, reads GAGVSQSPSNKVTEKGKDVELRCDPISGHTALYWYRQSLGQGLEFLIYFQGNSAPDKSGLPSDRFSAERTGGSVSTLTIQRTQQEDSAVYLCASAKGISNTGELFFGEGSRLTVL.

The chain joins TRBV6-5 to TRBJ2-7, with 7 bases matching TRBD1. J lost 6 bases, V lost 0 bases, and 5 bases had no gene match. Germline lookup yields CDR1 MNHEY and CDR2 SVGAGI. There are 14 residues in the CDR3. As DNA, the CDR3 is TGTGCCAGCAGTTACTCAGGGGGCGAAGCCGAGCAGTACTTC. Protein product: CASSYSGGEAEQYF.

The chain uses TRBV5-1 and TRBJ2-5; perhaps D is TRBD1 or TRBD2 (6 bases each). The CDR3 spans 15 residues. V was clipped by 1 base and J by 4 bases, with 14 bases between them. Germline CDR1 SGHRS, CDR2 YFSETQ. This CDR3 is CASSLSSGGGETQYF. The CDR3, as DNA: TGCGCCAGCAGCTTGAGTAGCGGAGGGGGAGAGACCCAGTACTTC.

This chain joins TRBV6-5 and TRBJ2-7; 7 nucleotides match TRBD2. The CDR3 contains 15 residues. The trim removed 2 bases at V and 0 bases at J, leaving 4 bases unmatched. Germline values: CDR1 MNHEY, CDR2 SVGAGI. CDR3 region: CASSYQSGTSYEQYF. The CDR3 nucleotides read TGTGCCAGCAGTTACCAGAGCGGGACCTCCTACGAGCAGTACTTC.

The CDR3 protein is CASSHQTGVYEQYF. CDR3 bases: TGTGCCAGCAGCCATCAGACAGGGGTCTACGAGCAGTACTTC. The V gene is TRBV3-1 (or the pseudogene TRBV3-2), the J gene TRBJ2-7; 8 positions agree with TRBD1. The CDR3 extends over 14 amino acids. V trimming: 3 bases; J trimming: 3 bases; junction bases outside the gene matches: 4. Germline CDR1 LGHDT, CDR2 YNNKEL (reference sequence).

The CDR3 DNA sequence: TGTGCCAGCAGTCCTAGGACAGGGAGAAATTCACCCCTCCACTTT. The encoded protein is CASSPRTGRNSPLHF. The chain employs TRBV27 and TRBJ1-6, with 8 bases matching TRBD1. The V gene end was trimmed by 5 bases and the J gene end by 7 bases; junction bases not matched to a gene: 7. This CDR3 region has 15 residues. Germline CDR1 and CDR2: MNHEY and SMNVEV (reference sequence).